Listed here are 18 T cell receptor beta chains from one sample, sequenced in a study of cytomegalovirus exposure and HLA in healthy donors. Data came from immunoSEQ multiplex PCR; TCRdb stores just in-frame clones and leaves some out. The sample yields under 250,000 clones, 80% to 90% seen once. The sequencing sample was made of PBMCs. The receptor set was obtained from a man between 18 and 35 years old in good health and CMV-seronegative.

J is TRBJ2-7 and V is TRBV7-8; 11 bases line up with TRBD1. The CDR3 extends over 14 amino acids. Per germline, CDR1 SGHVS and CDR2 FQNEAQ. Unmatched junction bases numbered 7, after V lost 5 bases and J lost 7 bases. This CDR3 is CASSPMGQGGEQYF. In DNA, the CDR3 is TGTGCCAGCAGCCCAATGGGACAGGGGGGAGAGCAGTACTTC.

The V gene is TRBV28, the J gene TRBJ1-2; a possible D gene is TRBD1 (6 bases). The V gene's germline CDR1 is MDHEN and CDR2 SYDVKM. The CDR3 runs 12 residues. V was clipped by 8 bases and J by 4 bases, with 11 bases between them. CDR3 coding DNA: TGTGCCAGCTTTACAGGGCTCTATGGCTACACCTTC. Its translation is CASFTGLYGYTF.

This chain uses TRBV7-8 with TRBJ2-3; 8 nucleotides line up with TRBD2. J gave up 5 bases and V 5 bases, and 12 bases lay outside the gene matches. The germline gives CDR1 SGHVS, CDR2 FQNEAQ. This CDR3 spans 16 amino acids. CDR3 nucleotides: TGTGCCAGCAGCAACCGGCAGCGGGGGAGAAGAGATACGCAGTATTTT. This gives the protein CASSNRQRGRRDTQYF.

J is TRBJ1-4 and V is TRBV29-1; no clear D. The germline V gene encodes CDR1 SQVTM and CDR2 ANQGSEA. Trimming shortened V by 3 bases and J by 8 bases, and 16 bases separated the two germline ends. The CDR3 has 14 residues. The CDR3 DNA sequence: TGCAGCGTTGACCTCGGAGCCCGCGGCGAAAAACTGTTTTTT. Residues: CSVDLGARGEKLFF.

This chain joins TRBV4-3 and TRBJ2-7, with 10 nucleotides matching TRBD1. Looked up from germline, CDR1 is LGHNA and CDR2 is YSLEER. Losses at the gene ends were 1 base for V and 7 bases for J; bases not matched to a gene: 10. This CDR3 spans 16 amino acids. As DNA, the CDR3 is TGCGCCAGCAGCCAAGGGATCGGACAGGGGGATTATGAGCAGTACTTC. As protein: CASSQGIGQGDYEQYF.

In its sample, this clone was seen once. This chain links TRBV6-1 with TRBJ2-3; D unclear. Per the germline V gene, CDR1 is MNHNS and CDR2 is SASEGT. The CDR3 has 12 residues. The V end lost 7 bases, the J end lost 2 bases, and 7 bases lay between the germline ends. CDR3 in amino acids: CASKHTTDTQYF. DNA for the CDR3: TGTGCCAGCAAACACACCACAGATACGCAGTATTTT.

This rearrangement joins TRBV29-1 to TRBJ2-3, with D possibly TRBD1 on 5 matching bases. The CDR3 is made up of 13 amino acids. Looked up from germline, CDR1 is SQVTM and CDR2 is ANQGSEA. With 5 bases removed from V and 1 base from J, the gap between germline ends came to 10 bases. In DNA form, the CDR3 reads TGCAGCGTTTCGGTGGGGCGCACAGATACGCAGTATTTT. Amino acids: CSVSVGRTDTQYF.

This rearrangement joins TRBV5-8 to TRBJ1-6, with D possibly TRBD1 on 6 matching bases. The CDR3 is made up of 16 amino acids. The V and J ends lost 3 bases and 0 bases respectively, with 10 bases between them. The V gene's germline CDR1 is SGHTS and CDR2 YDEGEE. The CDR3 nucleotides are TGTGCCAGCAGCTCGAGGGGGAGCTCCTATAATTCACCCCTCCACTTT. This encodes CASSSRGSSYNSPLHF.

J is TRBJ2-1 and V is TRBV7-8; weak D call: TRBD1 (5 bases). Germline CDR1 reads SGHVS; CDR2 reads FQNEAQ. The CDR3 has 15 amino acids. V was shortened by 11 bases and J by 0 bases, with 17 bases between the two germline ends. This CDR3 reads CASTDSESSYNEQFF. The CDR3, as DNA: TGTGCCTCTACTGACAGCGAAAGCTCCTACAATGAGCAGTTCTTC.

Written as DNA, the CDR3 is TGTGCCAGCAGTGAATTCCCAGGGGACCACGGAGGCTACACCTTC. Translating it yields CASSEFPGDHGGYTF. The chain carries TRBV2 and TRBJ1-2; weak D call: TRBD1 (6 bases). This CDR3 contains 15 residues. With 2 bases removed from V and 8 bases from J, the gap between germline ends came to 18 bases. The germline CDR1 and CDR2 sequences are SNHLY and FYNNEI.

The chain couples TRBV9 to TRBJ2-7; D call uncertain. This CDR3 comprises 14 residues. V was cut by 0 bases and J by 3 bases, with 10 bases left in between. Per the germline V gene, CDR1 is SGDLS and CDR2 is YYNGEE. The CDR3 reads CASSVDPHVYEQYF. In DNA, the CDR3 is TGTGCCAGCAGCGTAGACCCACACGTCTACGAGCAGTACTTC.

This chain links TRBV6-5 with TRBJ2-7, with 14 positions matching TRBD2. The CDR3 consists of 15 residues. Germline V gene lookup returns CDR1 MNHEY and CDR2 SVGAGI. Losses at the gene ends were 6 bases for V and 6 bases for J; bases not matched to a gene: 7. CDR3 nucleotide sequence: TGTGCCAGCAGCCCGGGACTAGCGGGAGCCCTCGAGCAGTACTTC. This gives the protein CASSPGLAGALEQYF.

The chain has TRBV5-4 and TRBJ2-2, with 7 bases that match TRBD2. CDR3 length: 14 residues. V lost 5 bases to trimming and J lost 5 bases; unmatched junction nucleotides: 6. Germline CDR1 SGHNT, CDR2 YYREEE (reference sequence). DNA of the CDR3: TGTGCCAGCAGGGTGGGAGGGGTGACCGGGGAGCTGTTTTTT. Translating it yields CASRVGGVTGELFF.

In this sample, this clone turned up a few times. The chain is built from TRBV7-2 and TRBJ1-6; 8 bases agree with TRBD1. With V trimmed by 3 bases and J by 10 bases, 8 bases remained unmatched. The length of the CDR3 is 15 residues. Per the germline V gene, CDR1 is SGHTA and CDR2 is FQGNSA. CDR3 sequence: CASSFRTGSESPLHF. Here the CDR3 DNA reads TGTGCCAGCAGCTTTCGGACAGGGAGTGAATCACCCCTCCACTTT.

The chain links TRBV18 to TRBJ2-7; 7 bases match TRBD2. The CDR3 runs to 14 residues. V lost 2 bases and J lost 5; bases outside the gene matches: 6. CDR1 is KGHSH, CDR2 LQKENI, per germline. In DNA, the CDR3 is TGTGCCAGCTCACCATTCGCGGGGGTCCACGAGCAGTACTTC. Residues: CASSPFAGVHEQYF.

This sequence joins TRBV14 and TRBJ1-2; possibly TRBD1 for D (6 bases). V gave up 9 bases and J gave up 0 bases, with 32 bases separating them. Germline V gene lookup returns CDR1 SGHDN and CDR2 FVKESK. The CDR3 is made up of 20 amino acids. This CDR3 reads CARPGFWGWGPLRANYGYTF. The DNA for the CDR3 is TGTGCCAGACCGGGATTTTGGGGGTGGGGGCCATTAAGAGCTAACTATGGCTACACCTTC.

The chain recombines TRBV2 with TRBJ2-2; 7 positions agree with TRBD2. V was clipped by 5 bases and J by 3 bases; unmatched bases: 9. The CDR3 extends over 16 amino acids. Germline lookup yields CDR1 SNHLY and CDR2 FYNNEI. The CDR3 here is CASSSGTLWDTGELFF. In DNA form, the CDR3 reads TGTGCCAGCAGTAGCGGGACTCTATGGGACACCGGGGAGCTGTTTTTT.

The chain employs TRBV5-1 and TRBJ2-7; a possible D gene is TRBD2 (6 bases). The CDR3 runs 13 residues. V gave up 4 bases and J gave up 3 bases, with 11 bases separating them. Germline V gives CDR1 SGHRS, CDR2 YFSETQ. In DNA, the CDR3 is TGCGCCAGCAGCGTCGGGAGCTACTACGAGCAGTACTTC. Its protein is CASSVGSYYEQYF. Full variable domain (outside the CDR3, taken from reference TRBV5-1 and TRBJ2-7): KAGVTQTPRYLIKTRGQQVTLSCSPISGHRSVSWYQQTPGQGLQFLFEYFSETQRNKGNFPGRFSGRQFSNSRSEMNVSTLELGDSALYLCASSVGSYYEQYFGPGTRLTVT.